This TCR beta chain originates from a study of OX40 agonist ivuxolimab in advanced cancers. Study as a whole: At 82.7% male, the cohort had a mean age of approximately 64 years, ranging from about 23 to 79. Points from the study as a whole: Undetermined was the antigen specificity of the expanded peripheral T cells. Certain nonresponders likewise exhibited a low normalized T-cell clonal expansion.

Germline CDR1 SGHDN, CDR2 FVKESK. This CDR3 region has 17 residues. Trimming pared 1 base from V and 5 bases from J, leaving 17 bases between. A note on this clone: The antigen is undetermined.

The timepoints at which blood was sampled were baseline, cycle 4 day 1, and cycle 7 day 1. Method: immunoSEQ multiplex PCR; TCRdb's copy keeps in-frame clones and lacks some. This table has approximately 100,000 clones, roughly 89% appearing once. The receptor was derived from an adult with an advanced solid tumor such as melanoma, head and neck, liver or kidney cancer. This chain uses TRBV14 with TRBJ1-4; TRBD1 is a possible D gene (5 bases). The sample was CD4+ or CD8+ T cells sorted from blood, taken in a trial of the OX40 agonist ivuxolimab. The CDR3 loop is CASSQVRGGYPNEKLFF. DNA of the CDR3: TGTGCCAGCAGCCAAGTTCGTGGGGGATACCCCAATGAAAAACTGTTTTTT.